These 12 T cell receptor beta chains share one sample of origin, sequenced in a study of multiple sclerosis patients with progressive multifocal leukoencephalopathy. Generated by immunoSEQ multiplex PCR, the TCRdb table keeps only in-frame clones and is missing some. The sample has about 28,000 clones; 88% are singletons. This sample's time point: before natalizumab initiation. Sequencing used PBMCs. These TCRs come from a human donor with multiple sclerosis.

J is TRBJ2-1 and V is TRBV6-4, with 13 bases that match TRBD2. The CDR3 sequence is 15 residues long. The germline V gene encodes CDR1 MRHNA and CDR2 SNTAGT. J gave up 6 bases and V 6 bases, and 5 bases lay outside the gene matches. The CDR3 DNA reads TGTGCCAGCAGCCCTGGGACTAGCGGGACCAATGAGCAGTTCTTC. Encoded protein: CASSPGTSGTNEQFF.

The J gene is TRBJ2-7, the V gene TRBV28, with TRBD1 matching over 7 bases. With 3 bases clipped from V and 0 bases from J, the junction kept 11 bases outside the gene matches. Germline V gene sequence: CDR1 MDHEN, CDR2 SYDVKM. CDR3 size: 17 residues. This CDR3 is CASSFWDDRVVSYEQYF. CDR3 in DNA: TGTGCCAGCAGTTTTTGGGATGACAGGGTAGTCTCCTACGAGCAGTACTTC.

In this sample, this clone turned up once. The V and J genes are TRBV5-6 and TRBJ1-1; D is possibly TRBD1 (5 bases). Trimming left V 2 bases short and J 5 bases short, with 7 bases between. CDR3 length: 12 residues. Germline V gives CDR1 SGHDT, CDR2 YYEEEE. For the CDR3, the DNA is TGTGCCAGCAGCTTAGACAGAACTGAAGCTTTCTTT. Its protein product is CASSLDRTEAFF.

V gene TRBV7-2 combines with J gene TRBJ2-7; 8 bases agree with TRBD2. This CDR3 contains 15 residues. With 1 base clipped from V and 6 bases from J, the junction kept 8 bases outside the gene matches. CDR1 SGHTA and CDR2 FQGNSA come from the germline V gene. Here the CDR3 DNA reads TGTGCCAGCAGCTTAGAGTATCGGGGGGGCCCCGAGCAGTACTTC. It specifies CASSLEYRGGPEQYF.

This chain's CDR3 is CASSYSPGFTEAFF. The CDR3 bases are TGTGCCAGCAGTTACTCGCCAGGCTTCACTGAAGCTTTCTTT. The rearrangement joins TRBV6-5 to TRBJ1-1; D gene ambiguous. This CDR3 has 14 amino acids. CDR1 and CDR2 (germline): MNHEY, SVGAGI. Trimming removed 0 bases at V and 4 bases at J, with 9 bases between.

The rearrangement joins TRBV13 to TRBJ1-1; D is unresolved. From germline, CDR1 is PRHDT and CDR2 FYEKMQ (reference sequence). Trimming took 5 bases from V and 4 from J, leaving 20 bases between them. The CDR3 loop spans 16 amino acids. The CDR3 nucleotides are TGTGCCAGCAGCCGTGGGGTGGGTTTGAGTGGCACTGAAGCTTTCTTT. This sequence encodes CASSRGVGLSGTEAFF.

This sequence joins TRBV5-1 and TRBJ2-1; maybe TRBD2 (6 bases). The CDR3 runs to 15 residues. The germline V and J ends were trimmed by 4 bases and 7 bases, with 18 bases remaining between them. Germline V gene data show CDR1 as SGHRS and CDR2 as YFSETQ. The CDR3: CASSLLVGRENEQFF. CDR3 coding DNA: TGCGCCAGCAGCCTCCTCGTTGGGCGGGAAAATGAGCAGTTCTTC.

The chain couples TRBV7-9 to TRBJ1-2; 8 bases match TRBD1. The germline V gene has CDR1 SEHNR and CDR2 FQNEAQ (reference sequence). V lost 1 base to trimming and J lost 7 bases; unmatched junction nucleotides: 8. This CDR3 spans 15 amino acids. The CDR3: CASSLVDRGQGGYTF. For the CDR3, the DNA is TGTGCCAGCAGCTTAGTTGACAGGGGTCAGGGTGGCTACACCTTC.

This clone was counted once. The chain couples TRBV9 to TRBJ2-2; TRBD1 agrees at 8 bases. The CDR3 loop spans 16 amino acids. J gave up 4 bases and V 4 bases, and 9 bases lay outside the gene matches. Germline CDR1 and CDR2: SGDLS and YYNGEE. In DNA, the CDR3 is TGTGCCAGCAGCACGCAGGGGGCCGAGGGCACCGGGGAGCTGTTTTTT. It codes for CASSTQGAEGTGELFF.

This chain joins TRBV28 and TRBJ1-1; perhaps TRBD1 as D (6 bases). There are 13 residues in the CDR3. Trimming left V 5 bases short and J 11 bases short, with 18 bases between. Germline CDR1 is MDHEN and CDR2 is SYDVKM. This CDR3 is CASSPGQPRGAFF. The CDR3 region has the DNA TGTGCCAGCAGTCCCGGACAGCCGAGGGGGGCTTTCTTT. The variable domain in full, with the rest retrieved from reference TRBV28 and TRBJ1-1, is DVKVTQSSRYLVKRTGEKVFLECVQDMDHENMFWYRQDPGLGLRLIYFSYDVKMKEKGDIPEGYSVSREKKERFSLILESASTNQTSMYLCASSPGQPRGAFFGQGTRLTVV.

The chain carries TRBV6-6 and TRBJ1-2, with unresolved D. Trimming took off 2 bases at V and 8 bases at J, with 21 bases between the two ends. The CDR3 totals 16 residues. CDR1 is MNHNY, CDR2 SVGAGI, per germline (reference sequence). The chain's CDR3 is CASSYPPQELLSGYTF. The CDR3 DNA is TGTGCCAGCAGTTACCCACCCCAGGAGTTACTGTCGGGCTACACCTTC.

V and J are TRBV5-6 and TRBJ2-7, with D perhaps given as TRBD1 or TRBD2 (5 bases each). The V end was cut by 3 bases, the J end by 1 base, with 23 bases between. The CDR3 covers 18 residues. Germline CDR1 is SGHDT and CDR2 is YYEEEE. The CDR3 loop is CASSSVGTAYLGSYEQYF. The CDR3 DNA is TGTGCCAGCAGCTCGGTAGGGACGGCGTATTTGGGATCCTACGAGCAGTACTTC.